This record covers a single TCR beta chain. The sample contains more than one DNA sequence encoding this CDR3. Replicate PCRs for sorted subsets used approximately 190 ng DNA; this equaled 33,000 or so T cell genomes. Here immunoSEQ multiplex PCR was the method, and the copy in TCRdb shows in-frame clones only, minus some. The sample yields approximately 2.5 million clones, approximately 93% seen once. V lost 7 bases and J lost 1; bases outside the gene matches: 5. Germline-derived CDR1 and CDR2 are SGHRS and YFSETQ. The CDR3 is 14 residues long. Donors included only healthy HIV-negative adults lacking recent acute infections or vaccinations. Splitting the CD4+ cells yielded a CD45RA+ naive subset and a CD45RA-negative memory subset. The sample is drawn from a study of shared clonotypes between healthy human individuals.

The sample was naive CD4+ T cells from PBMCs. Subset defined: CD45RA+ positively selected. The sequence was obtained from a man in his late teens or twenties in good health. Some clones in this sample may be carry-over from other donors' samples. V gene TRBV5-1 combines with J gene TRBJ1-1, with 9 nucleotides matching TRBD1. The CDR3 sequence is CASRLGQGNTEAFF. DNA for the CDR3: TGCGCCAGCCGATTGGGACAGGGGAACACTGAAGCTTTCTTT.